These 17 T cell receptor beta chains were sequenced from one sample in a study of control samples from healthy donors and cancer patients. Clones were sequenced by immunoSEQ multiplex PCR, and TCRdb holds only the in-frame ones, with some missing. This table holds roughly 99,000 clones, approximately 82% found once. The sequenced sample consisted of blood. All receptors derive from a man aged 60 to 69 in good health.

The rearrangement joins TRBV5-1 to TRBJ2-1, with 9 bases lining up with TRBD1. This CDR3 region has 15 residues. The germline CDR1 and CDR2 sequences are SGHRS and YFSETQ. The junction had 8 bases not matched to a gene; V was cut back by 4 bases and J by 6 bases. CDR3 coding DNA: TGCGCCAGCAGCCGTCTGGACAGGGGAGGCAATGAGCAGTTCTTC. This translates into CASSRLDRGGNEQFF.

The chain couples TRBV7-8 to TRBJ2-3; 14 positions agree with TRBD2. The germline CDR1 and CDR2 sequences are SGHVS and FQNEAQ. The ends lost 5 bases at V and 1 base at J; junction bases unmatched: 8. The CDR3 has 18 residues. The DNA for the CDR3 is TGTGCCAGCAGCCGGAGACTAGCGGGGGGGAGGGGCACAGATACGCAGTATTTT. It encodes CASSRRLAGGRGTDTQYF.

This clone appeared once. The chain employs TRBV7-9 and TRBJ2-5, with 7 positions matching TRBD2. CDR3 length: 15 residues. J lost 4 bases, V lost 5 bases, and 10 bases had no gene match. Germline values: CDR1 SEHNR, CDR2 FQNEAQ (reference sequence). Here the CDR3 DNA reads TGTGCCAGCAGCCGATCGGAGCGGGGCTCAGAGACCCAGTACTTC. Protein product: CASSRSERGSETQYF.

V is TRBV21-1 and J is TRBJ1-3. TRBV21-1 is labeled a pseudogene. The CDR3 has 24 residues. In nucleotides, the CDR3 is TGTGCCAGCATCCCCAACCTGGGGGAGGGCCCAGTCAAATCGAGGGCCCTCTCTGGAAACACCATATATTTT. Its protein is CASIPNLGEGPVKSRALSGNTIYF.

The rearrangement links TRBV29-1 to TRBJ2-2; tentatively, D is TRBD2 (6 bases). The germline CDR1 and CDR2 sequences are SQVTM and ANQGSEA. There are 11 residues in the CDR3. Trimming took off 5 bases at V and 7 bases at J, with 8 bases between the two ends. CDR3 in amino acids: CSVMRGGELFF. The DNA for the CDR3 is TGCAGCGTTATGCGGGGCGGGGAGCTGTTTTTT.

The chain is built from TRBV2 and TRBJ2-2; D is uncertain. Germline-derived CDR1 and CDR2 are SNHLY and FYNNEI. The CDR3 covers 15 residues. Trimming took off 6 bases at V and 0 bases at J, with 11 bases between the two ends. DNA for the CDR3: TGTGCCAGCAGAACTGACAACTCGAACACCGGGGAGCTGTTTTTT. Protein sequence: CASRTDNSNTGELFF.

The chain combines TRBV7-8 with TRBJ2-3; weak D call: TRBD2 (6 bases). V was shortened by 5 bases and J by 2 bases, with 17 bases between the two germline ends. Germline V gene data show CDR1 as SGHVS and CDR2 as FQNEAQ. The CDR3 runs to 16 residues. For the CDR3, the DNA is TGTGCCAGCAGCCGAGGAGGGAGGCCCATCACAGATACGCAGTATTTT. Its protein is CASSRGGRPITDTQYF. The full variable domain, its missing parts supplied by reference TRBV7-8 and TRBJ2-3, is GAGVSQSPRYKVAKRGQDVALRCDPISGHVSLFWYQQALGQGPEFLTYFQNEAQLDKSGLPSDRFFAERPEGSVSTLKIQRTQQEDSAVYLCASSRGGRPITDTQYFGPGTRLTVL.

The V gene is TRBV2, the J gene TRBJ1-2, with D possibly being TRBD1 (5 bases). Looked up from germline, CDR1 is SNHLY and CDR2 is FYNNEI. Trimming removed 11 bases at V and 4 bases at J, with 14 bases between. This CDR3 has 12 amino acids. Here the CDR3 reads CARYDSPYGYTF. In DNA, the CDR3 is TGTGCCCGCTATGACAGCCCCTATGGCTACACCTTC. Drawing the rest from reference TRBV2 and TRBJ1-2, the complete variable domain is EPEVTQTPSHQVTQMGQEVILRCVPISNHLYFYWYRQILGQKVEFLVSFYNNEISEKSEIFDDQFSVERPDGSNFTLKIRSTKLEDSAMYFCARYDSPYGYTFGSGTRLTVV.

The chain couples TRBV29-1 to TRBJ2-7, with 11 bases identical to TRBD1. Per germline, CDR1 SQVTM and CDR2 ANQGSEA. This CDR3 is built from 13 residues. The junction had 11 bases not matched to a gene; V was cut back by 7 bases and J by 9 bases. This CDR3 reads CSGSPGQGEVQYF. In DNA, the CDR3 is TGCAGCGGTAGCCCGGGACAGGGGGAAGTGCAGTACTTC.

This chain connects TRBV7-9 to TRBJ2-1; 9 nucleotides line up with TRBD2. The V and J ends lost 1 base and 1 base, in that order; junction bases with no gene match: 8. CDR3 size: 18 residues. Germline values: CDR1 SEHNR, CDR2 FQNEAQ (reference sequence). The DNA for the CDR3 is TGTGCCAGCAGCTTAGAGCCGGGCGGGAGGGAGTCCTACAATGAGCAGTTCTTC. Protein: CASSLEPGGRESYNEQFF.

V usage is TRBV28 and J usage is TRBJ2-1; D may be TRBD2 (5 bases). In germline, CDR1 is MDHEN, CDR2 SYDVKM. Trimming cost V 6 bases and J 1 base, with 10 bases left between them. The CDR3 spans 14 residues. The CDR3 loop is CASSPGGSYNEQFF. In DNA form, the CDR3 reads TGTGCCAGCAGCCCCGGAGGATCCTACAATGAGCAGTTCTTC.

This chain joins TRBV5-6 and TRBJ1-4; no firm D call. Germline assignment: CDR1 SGHDT and CDR2 YYEEEE. Deletions cut 5 bases from V and 0 bases from J, with 5 bases between. The CDR3 covers 13 residues. CDR3: CASSLPTNEKLFF. The CDR3 region has the DNA TGTGCCAGCAGTCTCCCAACTAATGAAAAACTGTTTTTT.

The chain is built from TRBV27 and TRBJ1-1; maybe TRBD1 (5 bases). V lost 8 bases to trimming and J lost 0 bases, with 10 bases between them. This CDR3 is built from 13 residues. Germline loops: CDR1 MNHEY, CDR2 SMNVEV (reference sequence). In DNA form, the CDR3 reads TGTGCCAGCGGTAGGGGTTTGAACACTGAAGCTTTCTTT. Its translation is CASGRGLNTEAFF.

The chain recombines TRBV14 with TRBJ2-2; D tentatively reads TRBD1 or TRBD2 (5 bases each). The germline V gene has CDR1 SGHDN and CDR2 FVKESK. Trimming pared 6 bases from V and 2 bases from J, leaving 13 bases between. This CDR3 region has 15 residues. CDR3 sequence (DNA): TGTGCCAGCAGGCCTCGGGGACCAAACACCGGGGAGCTGTTTTTT. Its protein is CASRPRGPNTGELFF. Full variable domain (remainder filled in from reference TRBV14 and TRBJ2-2): EAGVTQFPSHSVIEKGQTVTLRCDPISGHDNLYWYRRVMGKEIKFLLHFVKESKQDESGMPNNRFLAERTGGTYSTLKVQPAELEDSGVYFCASRPRGPNTGELFFGEGSRLTVL.

The gene calls are TRBV5-1 and TRBJ2-7; D perhaps matches TRBD2 (6 bases). From germline, CDR1 is SGHRS and CDR2 YFSETQ. The CDR3 covers 14 residues. Between the trimmed V and J ends, which lost 3 bases and 0 bases, there was a span of 10 bases. The CDR3 protein is CASSSWTNSYEQYF. Written as DNA, the CDR3 is TGCGCCAGCAGCTCATGGACTAACTCCTACGAGCAGTACTTC.

CDR3 sequence: CASSQDGTDYTEAFF. The CDR3 DNA follows: TGTGCCAGCAGCCAAGATGGGACGGACTACACTGAAGCTTTCTTT. V gene TRBV4-2 combines with J gene TRBJ1-1; D may be TRBD1 (5 bases). The germline gives CDR1 LGHNA, CDR2 YNFKEQ. Trimming pared 0 bases from V and 3 bases from J, leaving 11 bases between. This CDR3 comprises 15 residues.

The rearrangement links TRBV5-1 to TRBJ1-1; 8 bases align to TRBD1. CDR3 length: 15 residues. The V gene's germline CDR1 is SGHRS and CDR2 YFSETQ. After removal of 0 bases from V and 5 bases from J, the junction contained 6 bases not matched to a gene. The CDR3 region is CASSLEADRVTEAFF. CDR3 DNA: TGCGCCAGCAGCTTGGAGGCGGACAGGGTTACTGAAGCTTTCTTT.